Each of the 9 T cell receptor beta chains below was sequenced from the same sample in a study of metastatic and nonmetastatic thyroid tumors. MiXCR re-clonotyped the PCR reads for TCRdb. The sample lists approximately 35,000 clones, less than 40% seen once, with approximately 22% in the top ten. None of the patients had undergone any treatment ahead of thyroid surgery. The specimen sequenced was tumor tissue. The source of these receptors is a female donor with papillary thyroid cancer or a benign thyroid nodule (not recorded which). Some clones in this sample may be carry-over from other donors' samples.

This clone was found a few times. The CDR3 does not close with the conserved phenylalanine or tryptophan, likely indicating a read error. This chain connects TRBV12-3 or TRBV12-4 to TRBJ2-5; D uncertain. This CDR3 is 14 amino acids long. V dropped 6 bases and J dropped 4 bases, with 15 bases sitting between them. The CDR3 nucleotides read TGTGCCAGCAGACCCGGTCCCCGGACAGAGACCCAGTACTCC. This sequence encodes CASRPGPRTETQYS.

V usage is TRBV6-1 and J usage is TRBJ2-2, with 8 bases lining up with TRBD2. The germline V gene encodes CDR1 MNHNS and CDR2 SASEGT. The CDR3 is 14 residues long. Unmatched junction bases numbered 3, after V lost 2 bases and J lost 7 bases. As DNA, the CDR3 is TGTGCCAGCAGTGAACGGGGGGGGGTCGGGGAGCTGTTTTTT. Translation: CASSERGGVGELFF.

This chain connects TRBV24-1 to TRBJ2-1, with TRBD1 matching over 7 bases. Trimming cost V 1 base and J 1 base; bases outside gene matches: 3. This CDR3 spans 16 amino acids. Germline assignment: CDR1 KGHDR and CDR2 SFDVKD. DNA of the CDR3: TGTGCCACCAGTGATTTTGGCAGGGGGTCCTACAATGAGCAGTTCTTC. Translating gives CATSDFGRGSYNEQFF.

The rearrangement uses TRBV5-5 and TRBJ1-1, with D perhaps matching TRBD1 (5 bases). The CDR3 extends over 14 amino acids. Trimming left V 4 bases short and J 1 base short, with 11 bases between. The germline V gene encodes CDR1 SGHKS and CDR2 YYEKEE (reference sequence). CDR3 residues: CASSIRDGNTEAFF. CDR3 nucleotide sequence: TGTGCCAGCAGCATCCGGGACGGGAACACTGAAGCTTTCTTT. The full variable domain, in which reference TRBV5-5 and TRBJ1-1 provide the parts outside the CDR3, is DAGVTQSPTHLIKTRGQQVTLRCSPISGHKSVSWYQQVLGQGPQFIFQYYEKEERGRGNFPDRFSARQFPNYSSELNVNALLLGDSALYLCASSIRDGNTEAFFGQGTRLTVV.

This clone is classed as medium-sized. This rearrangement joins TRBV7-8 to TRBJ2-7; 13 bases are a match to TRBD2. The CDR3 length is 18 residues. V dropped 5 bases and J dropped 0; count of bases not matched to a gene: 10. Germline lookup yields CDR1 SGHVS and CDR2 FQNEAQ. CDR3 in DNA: TGTGCCAGCAGCCCCCGGACTAGCGGGGGCCTGAGCTCCTACGAGCAGTACTTC. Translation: CASSPRTSGGLSSYEQYF.

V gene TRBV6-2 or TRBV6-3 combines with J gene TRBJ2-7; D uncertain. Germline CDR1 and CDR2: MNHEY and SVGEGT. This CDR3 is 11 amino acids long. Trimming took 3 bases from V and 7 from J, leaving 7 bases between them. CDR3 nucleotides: TGTGCCAGCAGTTATCTAGGGGAGCAGTACTTC. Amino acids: CASSYLGEQYF.

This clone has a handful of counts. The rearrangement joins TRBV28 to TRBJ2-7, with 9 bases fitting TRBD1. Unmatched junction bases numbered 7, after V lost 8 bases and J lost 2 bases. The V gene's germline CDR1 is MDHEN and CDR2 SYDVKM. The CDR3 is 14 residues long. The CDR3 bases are TGTGCCAGCGGTACAGGGGGCCCAACCTACGAGCAGTACTTC. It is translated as CASGTGGPTYEQYF.

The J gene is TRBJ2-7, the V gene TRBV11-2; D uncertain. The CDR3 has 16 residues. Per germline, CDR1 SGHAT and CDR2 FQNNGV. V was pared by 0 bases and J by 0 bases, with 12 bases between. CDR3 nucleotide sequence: TGTGCCAGCAGCTTAGAGGGCCAGTCGGTCTCCTACGAGCAGTACTTC. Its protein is CASSLEGQSVSYEQYF. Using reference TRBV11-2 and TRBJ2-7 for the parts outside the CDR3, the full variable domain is EAGVAQSPRYKIIEKRQSVAFWCNPISGHATLYWYQQILGQGPKLLIQFQNNGVVDDSQLPKDRFSAERLKGVDSTLKIQPAKLEDSAVYLCASSLEGQSVSYEQYFGPGTRLTVT.

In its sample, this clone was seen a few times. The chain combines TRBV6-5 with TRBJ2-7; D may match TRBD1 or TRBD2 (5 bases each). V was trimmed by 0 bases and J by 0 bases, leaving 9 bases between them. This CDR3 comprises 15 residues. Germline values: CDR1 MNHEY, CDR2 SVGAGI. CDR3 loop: CASSYSGTGSYEQYF. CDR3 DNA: TGTGCCAGCAGTTACTCCGGGACGGGCTCCTACGAGCAGTACTTC.